The 28 T cell receptor beta chains reported below all come from one sample, sequenced in a study of OX40 agonist ivuxolimab in advanced cancers. TCRdb's copy holds only in-frame clones and misses some; the assay was immunoSEQ multiplex PCR. The data hold about 50,000 clones, with more than 85% observed a single time. The sample consisted of CD4+ or CD8+ T cells sorted from blood, taken in a trial of the OX40 agonist ivuxolimab. These receptors originate from an adult with an advanced solid tumor such as melanoma, head and neck, liver or kidney cancer.

This clone has a handful of counts. This sequence joins TRBV30 and TRBJ2-3; no reliable D call. Trimming shortened V by 3 bases and J by 4 bases, and 11 bases separated the two germline ends. Germline assignment: CDR1 GTSNPN and CDR2 SVGIG (reference sequence). The CDR3 is made up of 13 amino acids. CDR3 loop: CAWRYGYSDTQYF. The CDR3, as DNA: TGTGCCTGGAGGTACGGGTATTCAGATACGCAGTATTTT.

V gene TRBV5-6 combines with J gene TRBJ1-1, with D uncertain. The CDR3 covers 15 residues. Trimming took off 5 bases at V and 0 bases at J, with 14 bases between the two ends. The germline CDR1 and CDR2 sequences are SGHDT and YYEEEE. The CDR3 spells CASREAADMNTEAFF. CDR3 bases: TGTGCCAGCAGGGAGGCGGCAGATATGAACACTGAAGCTTTCTTT. The variable domain in full, with the rest retrieved from reference TRBV5-6 and TRBJ1-1, is DAGVTQSPTHLIKTRGQQVTLRCSPKSGHDTVSWYQQALGQGPQFIFQYYEEEERQRGNFPDRFSGHQFPNYSSELNVNALLLGDSALYLCASREAADMNTEAFFGQGTRLTVV.

This clone came up many times. A junction boundary mismatches the germline segment, possibly from a read error. The sample has other DNA sequences that encode this CDR3 too. The chain is built from TRBV6-5 and TRBJ1-4; no reliable D call. This CDR3 is 13 amino acids long. Germline loops: CDR1 MNHEY, CDR2 SVGAGI. CDR3 bases: TGTGCCAGCAGTTACTCGAAAGGAGGAAAATTGTTTTTT. Amino acids: CASSYSKGGKLFF.

The chain joins TRBV9 to TRBJ2-2; D remains ambiguous. In germline, CDR1 is SGDLS, CDR2 YYNGEE. This CDR3 region has 16 residues. Trimming removed 0 bases at V and 0 bases at J, with 9 bases between. CDR3 sequence: CASSVEVRSNTGELFF. Here the CDR3 DNA reads TGTGCCAGCAGCGTAGAGGTCAGGTCGAACACCGGGGAGCTGTTTTTT.

The chain joins TRBV7-2 to TRBJ1-2; TRBD1 matches 7 bases. Trimming cost V 7 bases and J 7 bases; bases outside gene matches: 9. The germline V gene has CDR1 SGHTA and CDR2 FQGNSA. The CDR3 totals 13 residues. This chain's CDR3 is CASNTGTVVGYTF. The CDR3 DNA sequence: TGTGCCAGCAACACCGGGACAGTAGTTGGCTACACCTTC.

The chain links TRBV9 to TRBJ1-2; no definite D call. The ends were cut back, 4 bases at V and 5 bases at J, with 15 bases in the middle. The CDR3 has 14 residues. Germline V CDR1 and CDR2: SGDLS, YYNGEE. CDR3 region: CASSPRSLPYGYTF. CDR3 nucleotide sequence: TGTGCCAGCAGCCCTCGATCCCTTCCTTATGGCTACACCTTC. The complete variable domain, with remaining parts taken from reference TRBV9 and TRBJ1-2, reads DSGVTQTPKHLITATGQRVTLRCSPRSGDLSVYWYQQSLDQGLQFLIQYYNGEERAKGNILERFSAQQFPDLHSELNLSSLELGDSALYFCASSPRSLPYGYTFGSGTRLTVV.

The chain couples TRBV4-3 to TRBJ1-1; D gene unclear. Looked up from germline, CDR1 is LGHNA and CDR2 is YSLEER. The V and J ends lost 6 bases and 1 base respectively, with 9 bases between them. There are 13 residues in the CDR3. CDR3 nucleotide sequence: TGCGCCAGCAGTTCTAAGGGGAACACTGAAGCTTTCTTT. Its translation: CASSSKGNTEAFF.

The chain uses TRBV6-1 and TRBJ1-5; tentatively, D is TRBD1 (6 bases). The V gene lost 2 bases and the J gene lost 8 bases, with 19 bases spanning the gap. The germline gives CDR1 MNHNS, CDR2 SASEGT. The CDR3 sequence is 16 residues long. The CDR3 sequence is CASSESDSGNFKPQHF. CDR3 sequence (DNA): TGTGCCAGCAGTGAATCGGACAGTGGCAATTTTAAGCCCCAGCATTTT.

The chain has TRBV30 and TRBJ2-1; D not certain. The length of the CDR3 is 13 residues. The ends were cut back, 1 base at V and 4 bases at J, with 8 bases in the middle. Germline V gene data show CDR1 as GTSNPN and CDR2 as SVGIG (reference sequence). CDR3 in DNA: TGTGCCTGGAGTGCCGGAGCTTACAATGAGCAGTTCTTC. Translated: CAWSAGAYNEQFF.

V and J are TRBV4-3 and TRBJ2-7; weak D call: TRBD1 (5 bases). The CDR3 is made up of 15 amino acids. The V gene lost 0 bases and the J gene lost 0 bases, with 9 bases spanning the gap. The germline V gene has CDR1 LGHNA and CDR2 YSLEER. The CDR3 nucleotides read TGCGCCAGCAGCCAAGATCCCGACAGCTCCTACGAGCAGTACTTC. Protein: CASSQDPDSSYEQYF.

The V gene is TRBV29-1, the J gene TRBJ2-1, with D tentatively TRBD1 (7 bases). CDR3 size: 12 residues. Germline V CDR1 and CDR2: SQVTM, ANQGSEA. Trimming cost V 8 bases and J 12 bases, with 20 bases left between them. The CDR3 here is CSSPERQGGQFF. The DNA of the CDR3 is TGCAGCTCTCCTGAGCGGCAGGGGGGGCAGTTCTTC.

Written as DNA, the CDR3 is TGTGCCAGCAGCTTGGCTCTCAGGGGGAGCTATGGCTACACCTTC. This codes for CASSLALRGSYGYTF. The rearrangement joins TRBV5-6 to TRBJ1-2; TRBD1 matches 7 bases. V shed 0 bases and J 4 bases; nucleotides not matched to a gene: 6. This CDR3 is 15 amino acids long. Germline V gene lookup returns CDR1 SGHDT and CDR2 YYEEEE.

A single count supports this clone. The genes are TRBV4-1 and TRBJ1-1; D gene unclear. Looked up from germline, CDR1 is MGHRA and CDR2 is YSYEKL. V lost 0 bases and J lost 4, with 6 bases in between. The CDR3 runs 13 residues. CDR3 region: CASSQEESTEAFF. The CDR3 bases are TGCGCCAGCAGCCAAGAGGAATCCACTGAAGCTTTCTTT.

The chain joins TRBV27 to TRBJ2-7; TRBD2 matches 12 bases. Trimming removed 3 bases from V and 0 bases from J; junction bases left unmatched: 9. Germline loops: CDR1 MNHEY, CDR2 SMNVEV (reference sequence). CDR3 length: 18 amino acids. For the CDR3, the DNA is TGTGCCAGCAGTTTTACCCAGACTAGCGGGGGCTACTCCTACGAGCAGTACTTC. It translates to CASSFTQTSGGYSYEQYF.

The rearrangement joins TRBV21-1 to TRBJ1-6. TRBV21-1 has pseudogene status. CDR3 size: 15 residues. The CDR3 bases are TGTGCCAGCAGCAAAAGGGCGTCGGTTAATTCACCCCTCCACTTT. Amino acids: CASSKRASVNSPLHF.

This clone was counted once. The chain couples TRBV9 to TRBJ1-5, with D maybe TRBD1 (6 bases). Germline V gene sequence: CDR1 SGDLS, CDR2 YYNGEE. The ends were cut back, 4 bases at V and 6 bases at J, with 14 bases in the middle. The CDR3 consists of 14 residues. Written as DNA, the CDR3 is TGTGCCAGCAGCCCCTCGGGGGGCGGTCAGCCCCAGCATTTT. It is translated as CASSPSGGGQPQHF.

The CDR3 reads CASSPGQATNTEAFF. CDR3 DNA: TGTGCCAGCAGTCCCGGACAGGCAACGAACACTGAAGCTTTCTTT. The rearrangement links TRBV6-5 to TRBJ1-1; 7 nucleotides match TRBD1. V was pared by 5 bases and J by 1 base, with 7 bases of the junction left unmatched. The length of the CDR3 is 15 residues. Germline V lookup: CDR1 MNHEY, CDR2 SVGAGI.

V usage is TRBV11-2 and J usage is TRBJ2-7; no definite D call. V shed 2 bases and J shed 0 bases, with 11 bases lying between them. Looked up from germline, CDR1 is SGHAT and CDR2 is FQNNGV. This CDR3 is 15 amino acids long. The CDR3 DNA reads as TGTGCCAGCAGCTTATCGCCAGGCAGCTCCTACGAGCAGTACTTC. It is translated as CASSLSPGSSYEQYF.

This rearrangement joins TRBV7-9 to TRBJ2-3; D not certain. Germline V gene sequence: CDR1 SEHNR, CDR2 FQNEAQ (reference sequence). The V end was cut by 5 bases, the J end by 6 bases, with 21 bases between. The CDR3 has 16 amino acids. In nucleotides, the CDR3 is TGTGCCAGCAGCCCCGAGACGGGCCCCACATTCGATACGCAGTATTTT. Translating it yields CASSPETGPTFDTQYF.

Here the CDR3 reads CASSLFATSGYNEQFF. DNA for the CDR3: TGTGCCAGCAGCTTGTTTGCGACTAGCGGATACAATGAGCAGTTCTTC. V is TRBV5-5 and J is TRBJ2-1, with 9 bases that match TRBD2. Losses at the gene ends were 1 base for V and 4 bases for J; bases not matched to a gene: 6. CDR3 length equals 16 residues. Germline V gene lookup returns CDR1 SGHKS and CDR2 YYEKEE (reference sequence).

The chain carries TRBV5-8 and TRBJ1-1; TRBD1 aligns across 10 bases. The CDR3 is 13 amino acids. CDR1 SGHTS and CDR2 YDEGEE come from the germline V gene. V dropped 4 bases and J dropped 12; count of bases not matched to a gene: 9. DNA of the CDR3: TGTGCCAGCAGCCTGGGACAGGGGTGGCGGACTTTCTTT. Residues: CASSLGQGWRTFF.

The chain links TRBV30 to TRBJ1-1; D is undetermined. V was clipped by 2 bases and J by 6 bases, with 7 bases between them. The CDR3 covers 11 residues. CDR1 and CDR2 (germline): GTSNPN, SVGIG (reference sequence). The CDR3 here is CAWSSIAEAFF. CDR3 in DNA: TGTGCCTGGAGTTCAATCGCTGAAGCTTTCTTT. The complete variable domain, with remaining parts taken from reference TRBV30 and TRBJ1-1, reads SQTIHQWPATLVQPVGSPLSLECTVEGTSNPNLYWYRQAAGRGLQLLFYSVGIGQISSEVPQNLSASRPQDRQFILSSKKLLLSDSGFYLCAWSSIAEAFFGQGTRLTVV.

V and J are TRBV9 and TRBJ2-7; no clear D. V lost 0 bases and J lost 6, with 16 bases in between. Germline CDR1 and CDR2: SGDLS and YYNGEE. The CDR3 loop spans 15 amino acids. The CDR3 loop is CASSVGAGRAPEQYF. CDR3 DNA sequence: TGTGCCAGCAGCGTAGGAGCCGGCCGGGCCCCCGAGCAGTACTTC.

The genes are TRBV27 and TRBJ2-1; a weak D match, TRBD2 (6 bases). The CDR3 contains 13 residues. V was trimmed by 8 bases and J by 3 bases, leaving 11 bases between them. Germline assignment: CDR1 MNHEY and CDR2 SMNVEV (reference sequence). DNA of the CDR3: TGTGCCAGCTTGGGGGGTTACTACAATGAGCAGTTCTTC. This sequence encodes CASLGGYYNEQFF.

The rearrangement joins TRBV5-1 to TRBJ2-1; no definite D call. The CDR3 spans 12 residues. Trimming pared 6 bases from V and 4 bases from J, leaving 8 bases between. In germline, CDR1 is SGHRS, CDR2 YFSETQ. For the CDR3, the DNA is TGCGCCAGCATGGGCAGTTACAATGAGCAGTTCTTC. It encodes CASMGSYNEQFF.

The CDR3 DNA sequence: TGTGCCAGTCGACCCTTAGGGGGGGGGCCAGATACGCAGTATTTT. Its protein product is CASRPLGGGPDTQYF. V gene TRBV19 combines with J gene TRBJ2-3; the D gene is possibly TRBD2 (7 bases). Germline V CDR1 and CDR2: LNHDA, SQIVND (reference sequence). This CDR3 is 15 amino acids long. V dropped 8 bases and J dropped 4 bases, with 19 bases sitting between them.

The gene calls are TRBV19 and TRBJ2-6; 8 bases fit TRBD1. CDR3 size: 17 residues. The V segment lost 3 bases and the J segment 2 bases; nucleotides outside the gene matches: 6. The germline V gene has CDR1 LNHDA and CDR2 SQIVND (reference sequence). In DNA form, the CDR3 reads TGTGCCAGTAGTATTACCGGGACAGGTGCTGGGGCCAACGTCCTGACTTTC. Amino acids: CASSITGTGAGANVLTF.

Of note for this clone: In the same sample, other DNA sequences code for this CDR3. The rearrangement joins TRBV2 to TRBJ1-1; 8 bases fit TRBD1. The CDR3 covers 15 residues. V was pared by 5 bases and J by 0 bases, with 5 bases of the junction left unmatched. From germline, CDR1 is SNHLY and CDR2 FYNNEI. The CDR3 DNA sequence: TGTGCCAGCAGTCCGCGACAGGGGATGAACACTGAAGCTTTCTTT. It specifies CASSPRQGMNTEAFF.